The rows below give T cell receptor beta chains drawn from one sample of a study of cytomegalovirus exposure and HLA in healthy donors. TCRdb's table, derived via immunoSEQ multiplex PCR, lists solely in-frame clones and lacks some. The sample lists roughly 110,000 clones; about 74% were seen once. The sample comprised PBMCs. Source of these receptors: a man aged 25 to 40 in good health and CMV-seropositive. Each CDR3 is given without its conserved first and last residue. A D gene is named only where the DNA matches it firmly.

. 13 TRBJ2-7 TRBV5-8 ASSTTRGAPYEQY
. 15 TRBJ2-2 TRBV4-1 ASSQVSDRRNTGELF
. 14 TRBJ2-5 TRBV9 ASSVDPGARGETQY
TRBD1 15 TRBJ2-2 TRBV4-3 ASSQDLGTGYHGELF
. 13 TRBJ1-1 TRBV7-8 ASSSRGRGVTEAF
TRBD1 13 TRBJ2-3 TRBV28 ASRDPGGSTDTQY
TRBD1 11 TRBJ2-1 TRBV11-2 ASSDGQGPRQF
. 10 TRBJ1-2 TRBV19 ASSILRGGYT
TRBD1 12 TRBJ1-1 TRBV5-8 ASSQPGGNPEAF
TRBD1 14 TRBJ1-3 TRBV13 ASSLGQGAYGNTIY
. 11 TRBJ2-3 TRBV19 ASSNLDPSTQY
. 11 TRBJ2-5 TRBV5-1 ASADPNQETQY
TRBD1 13 TRBJ1-2 TRBV2 ASRDRGLSFYGYT
. 12 TRBJ1-3 TRBV10-3 AISGQTNGNTIY
. 14 TRBJ2-2 TRBV5-1 ASSLSQSANTGELF
. 12 TRBJ1-1 TRBV9 ASSVGHQNTEAF
TRBD1 14 TRBJ1-4 TRBV6-5 ASSFLTGGPVEKLF
. 12 TRBJ1-2 TRBV28 ASSLLGGLYGYT
. 12 TRBJ1-2 TRBV5-6 ASSLLSFAAGYT